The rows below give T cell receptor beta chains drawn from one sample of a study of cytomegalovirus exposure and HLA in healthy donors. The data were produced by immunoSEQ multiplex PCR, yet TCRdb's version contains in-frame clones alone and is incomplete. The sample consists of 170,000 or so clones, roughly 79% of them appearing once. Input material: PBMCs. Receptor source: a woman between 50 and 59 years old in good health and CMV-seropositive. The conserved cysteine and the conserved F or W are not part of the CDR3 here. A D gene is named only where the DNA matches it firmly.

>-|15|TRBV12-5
ASALENGGAYNSPLH
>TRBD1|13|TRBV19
ASSRGQGDYYGYT
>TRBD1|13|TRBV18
ASSTTTDREETQY
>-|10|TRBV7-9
ASSPVRDTQY
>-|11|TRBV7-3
ASSLRAGGEQY
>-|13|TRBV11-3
ASSLDAGPSYEQY
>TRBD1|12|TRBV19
ASSGDRSSYEQY
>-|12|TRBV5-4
ASSLAQGTTEAF
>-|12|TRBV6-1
ASSERGSNQPQH
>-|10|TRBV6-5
ASSSNTGELF
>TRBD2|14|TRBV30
AWRTAGAAGANGLT
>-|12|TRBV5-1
ASSTDTNTYEQY
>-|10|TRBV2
ASREQNTEAF
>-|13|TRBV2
ASSADSPNTGELF
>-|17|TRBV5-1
ASSFSIDFSLLGANGLT
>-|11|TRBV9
ASSQSRGNTIY
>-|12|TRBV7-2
ASSSAANTGELF
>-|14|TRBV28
ASSSNPTVGGFGYT
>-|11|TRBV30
AWTLTGTYGYT
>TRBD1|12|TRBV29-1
SVLDRGLGHEQF
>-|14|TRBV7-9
ASSPRGSTNTGELF
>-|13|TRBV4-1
ASSLRDLSTDTQY
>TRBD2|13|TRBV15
ATSPRTSGSYEQY
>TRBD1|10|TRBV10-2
ASSTGDPEAF
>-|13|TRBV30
AWQKSGVDTGELF
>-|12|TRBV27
ASRHPGGSGELF
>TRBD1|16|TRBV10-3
AISEGTVFDPYNSPLH
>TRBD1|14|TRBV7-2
ASSLWTGGTNTEAF
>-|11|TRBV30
AWSRFPAGELF
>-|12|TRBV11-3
ASSFSGGNSPLH
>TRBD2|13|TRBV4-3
ASSPSGGSSYEQY
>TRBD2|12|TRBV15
ATSSRGLAGELF
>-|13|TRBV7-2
ASSLRAQGIPEAF
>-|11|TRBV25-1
ASRGFANSPLH
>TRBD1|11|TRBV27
ASSIRTGYEQY
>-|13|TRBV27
ASSFPPGNYNEQF
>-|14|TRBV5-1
ASSKTGHPLQETQY
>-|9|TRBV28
ASNRQGEAF
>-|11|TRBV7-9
ASSLTGSTEAF
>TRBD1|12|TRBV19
ASSISTGGETQY
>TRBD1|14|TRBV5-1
ASSLAAPQGLDGYT
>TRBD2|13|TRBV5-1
ASSLLPGLEGEQF
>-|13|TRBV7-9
ASSLLLGPKEEQY
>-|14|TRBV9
ASSVAVAGANEKLF
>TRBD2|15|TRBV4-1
ASSQDLAGGGYNEQF
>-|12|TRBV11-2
ASSLGPQNSPLH
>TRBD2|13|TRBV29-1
SATLAGVGGGEQF
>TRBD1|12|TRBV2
ASTRQGGNQPQH
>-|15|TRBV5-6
ASSYQREFSFTDTQY